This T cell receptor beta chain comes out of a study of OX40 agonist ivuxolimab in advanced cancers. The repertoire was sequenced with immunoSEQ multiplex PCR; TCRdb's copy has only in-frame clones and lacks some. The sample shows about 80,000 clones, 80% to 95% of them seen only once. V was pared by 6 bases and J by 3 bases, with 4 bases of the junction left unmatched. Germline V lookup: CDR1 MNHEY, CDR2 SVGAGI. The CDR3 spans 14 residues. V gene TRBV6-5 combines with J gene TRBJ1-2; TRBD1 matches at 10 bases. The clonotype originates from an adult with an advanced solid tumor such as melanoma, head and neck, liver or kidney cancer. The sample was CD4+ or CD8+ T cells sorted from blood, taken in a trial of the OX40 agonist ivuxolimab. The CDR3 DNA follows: TGTGCCAGCAGCTCGGGACAGGGGTACTATGGCTACACCTTC. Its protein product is CASSSGQGYYGYTF.